What follows describes a single TCR beta chain. The antigen remains unidentified. Around 2.2 micrograms of genomic DNA, which was extracted from cryopreserved PBMCs, served as the material used for the TCR beta libraries. The data were produced by immunoSEQ multiplex PCR, yet TCRdb's version contains in-frame clones alone and is incomplete. The sample includes about 140,000 clones, around 84% of them seen just once. The V gene end was trimmed by 4 bases and the J gene end by 4 bases; junction bases not matched to a gene: 9. CDR1 and CDR2 from the germline V gene are MDHEN and SYDVKM. The CDR3 runs 17 residues. This entry comes from a study of cytotoxic CD8 clonotypes in ibrutinib-treated CLL. In the study overall: Within the patient group, about a dozen were relapsed/refractory and approximately 14 treatment-naive, and approximately 17 were IGHV unmutated. General study points: Clonality was elevated at ibrutinib response and had returned toward baseline at progression. Sustained-remission and progressing patients' sampling times differed.

The gene calls are TRBV28 and TRBJ2-1; 11 bases are a match to TRBD2. The TCR was taken from a human donor with chronic lymphocytic leukemia. The sequencing used PBMCs, collected after 36 months of ibrutinib treatment. CDR3 region: CASSSGASGGRYNEQFF. The CDR3 nucleotides read TGTGCCAGCAGTTCCGGTGCTAGCGGGGGGAGGTACAATGAGCAGTTCTTC.